This T cell receptor beta chain stems from a study of neurological immune-mediated disorders. This clonotype was detected many times. Its cognate antigen is unknown. Study-wide results and limits: HTLV-1-associated myelopathy showed the most TCR clonal expansion; multiple sclerosis the least, below healthy controls.

The V gene's germline CDR1 is DFQATT and CDR2 SNEGSKA (reference sequence). The CDR3 has 12 amino acids. Trimming shortened V by 2 bases and J by 5 bases, and 9 bases separated the two germline ends. The cDNA was generated by 5'RACE with 10-nucleotide random UMIs. TCRdb ran MiXCR on the 5' RACE reads and lists one entry per CDR3 protein. Among about 59,000 distinct CDR3 sequences listed, 9.5% to 15% were seen once. The chain links TRBV20-1 to TRBJ2-5, with D unresolved. This TCR was sampled from a woman aged 55-70 years with HTLV-1-associated myelopathy (HAM/TSP). Sequences were obtained from PBMCs. CDR3 DNA: TGCAGTGCTAGAAAAGTGGGGGAGACCCAGTACTTC. This sequence encodes CSARKVGETQYF.